The 19 T cell receptor beta chains below all came from one sample that was sequenced in a study of cytomegalovirus exposure and HLA in healthy donors. The primer mix had 60 Vbeta and 13 Jbeta primers. Assay: immunoSEQ multiplex PCR; the TCRdb copy retains only in-frame clones and omits some. The sample has roughly 120,000 clones; 75% to 90% are singletons. The sample taken for sequencing was PBMCs. These TCRs come from a man aged 50 or older in good health and CMV-seronegative.

The chain recombines TRBV9 with TRBJ1-1; TRBD1 is a possible D gene (5 bases). The V gene's germline CDR1 is SGDLS and CDR2 YYNGEE. Deletions cut 0 bases from V and 5 bases from J, with 11 bases between. The CDR3 has 14 amino acids. The CDR3 nucleotides read TGTGCCAGCAGCGTAGTGCAGGGCGCAACTGAAGCTTTCTTT. This translates into CASSVVQGATEAFF.

The chain links TRBV4-2 to TRBJ2-2, with TRBD1 as a possible D gene (5 bases). Deletions cut 1 base from V and 4 bases from J, with 13 bases between. The CDR3 totals 16 residues. Germline CDR1 is LGHNA and CDR2 is YNFKEQ. The CDR3 is CASSQALSGFTGELFF. The CDR3 region has the DNA TGTGCCAGCAGCCAAGCTCTATCAGGGTTCACCGGGGAGCTGTTTTTT.

The chain recombines TRBV4-2 with TRBJ1-4; 8 bases are shared with TRBD1. The CDR3 runs 15 residues. The V segment lost 4 bases and the J segment 3 bases; nucleotides outside the gene matches: 4. CDR1 and CDR2 from the germline V gene are LGHNA and YNFKEQ. This chain's CDR3 is CASSLPQGANEKLFF. The CDR3 DNA sequence: TGTGCCAGCAGCCTACCACAGGGGGCTAATGAAAAACTGTTTTTT.

On this clone: One end of the junction is discordant with germline, which a read error may explain. This sequence joins TRBV7-7 and TRBJ2-5, with no clear D. Germline V gives CDR1 SSHAT, CDR2 FNYEAQ (reference sequence). This CDR3 region has 11 residues. The CDR3 sequence: CASSPAETQYF. Here the CDR3 DNA reads TGTGCTAGCAGCCCAGCGGAGACCCAGTACTTC.

The chain links TRBV10-3 to TRBJ1-1; 7 bases are shared with TRBD1. Trimming at V came to 7 bases and at J to 5 bases, leaving 7 bases not matched to a gene. The length of the CDR3 is 13 residues. Germline V CDR1 and CDR2: ENHRY, SYGVKD. The CDR3 reads CAITRDRSTEAFF. As DNA, the CDR3 is TGTGCCATCACAAGGGACAGATCAACTGAAGCTTTCTTT.

The J gene is TRBJ1-2, the V gene TRBV28; D is uncertain. Trimming took off 6 bases at V and 9 bases at J, with 20 bases between the two ends. Germline V gives CDR1 MDHEN, CDR2 SYDVKM. This CDR3 contains 14 residues. Written as DNA, the CDR3 is TGTGCCAGCAGGCCCCCGGGCAGCGGGAGGAGCTACACCTTC. Protein: CASRPPGSGRSYTF.

The chain uses TRBV5-6 and TRBJ2-5, with 9 bases fitting TRBD2. Germline loops: CDR1 SGHDT, CDR2 YYEEEE. Unmatched junction bases numbered 15, after V lost 2 bases and J lost 4 bases. This CDR3 spans 18 amino acids. CDR3 sequence: CASSFQTKRLAVGETQYF. The CDR3 nucleotides are TGTGCCAGCAGCTTTCAAACAAAACGACTAGCGGTTGGAGAGACCCAGTACTTC.

For the CDR3, the DNA is TGTGCCAGTGGGAGACTAGCGGGATCGGGTGAGCAGTACTTC. Translated, it gives CASGRLAGSGEQYF. The rearrangement joins TRBV2 to TRBJ2-7, with 11 bases aligning to TRBD2. The V segment lost 9 bases and the J segment 7 bases; nucleotides outside the gene matches: 11. Germline values: CDR1 SNHLY, CDR2 FYNNEI. The CDR3 is 14 amino acids.

The chain combines TRBV4-3 with TRBJ1-2; D might be TRBD1 (5 bases). Deletions cut 0 bases from V and 4 bases from J, with 12 bases between. Germline V gives CDR1 LGHNA, CDR2 YSLEER. The CDR3 contains 15 residues. The CDR3 coding sequence is TGCGCCAGCAGCCAAGATGGGGCTACTACCTATGGCTACACCTTC. This sequence encodes CASSQDGATTYGYTF.

This clone was counted only a few times. The chain combines TRBV12-5 with TRBJ1-1; D is unresolved. CDR1 and CDR2 (germline): LGHNT, FRNRAP. V lost 1 base, J lost 1 base, and 4 bases lay in between. The CDR3 runs 13 residues. CDR3 amino acids: CASGLAGNTEAFF. CDR3 bases: TGTGCTAGTGGTTTGGCAGGGAACACTGAAGCTTTCTTT.

The rearrangement links TRBV7-9 to TRBJ1-6; TRBD1 agrees at 11 bases. Trimming took 5 bases from V and 5 from J; bases not matched to a gene: 2. CDR1 is SEHNR and CDR2 is FQNEAQ in the germline V gene (reference sequence). This CDR3 comprises 15 residues. CDR3 residues: CASSPDRGHNSPLHF. The CDR3 region has the DNA TGTGCCAGCAGCCCGGACAGGGGGCATAATTCACCCCTCCACTTT.

This CDR3 reads CAWRARGAGDTEAFF. In nucleotides, the CDR3 is TGTGCCTGGAGGGCCCGGGGGGCAGGCGACACTGAAGCTTTCTTT. The chain combines TRBV30 with TRBJ1-1, with a weak D call TRBD1 (6 bases). CDR3 size: 15 residues. The germline CDR1 and CDR2 sequences are GTSNPN and SVGIG (reference sequence). V was pared by 3 bases and J by 3 bases, with 17 bases between.

The chain carries TRBV20-1 and TRBJ2-1, with D perhaps TRBD1 (5 bases). Germline CDR1 and CDR2: DFQATT and SNEGSKA (reference sequence). The CDR3 totals 10 residues. Trimming stripped 2 bases from V and 9 bases from J, with 5 bases between. The CDR3 loop reads CSARRGEQFF. CDR3 bases: TGCAGTGCTAGAAGGGGTGAGCAGTTCTTC.

V and J are TRBV28 and TRBJ2-7; 7 nucleotides align to TRBD2. Germline-derived CDR1 and CDR2 are MDHEN and SYDVKM. Trimming took 2 bases from V and 2 from J; bases not matched to a gene: 9. The CDR3 length is 16 residues. The CDR3 here is CASSLKGLAVTYEQYF. CDR3 coding DNA: TGTGCCAGCAGTTTAAAGGGTCTAGCGGTCACCTACGAGCAGTACTTC.

This chain uses TRBV11-2 with TRBJ2-7; the match to TRBD2 covers 8 bases. The CDR3 spans 14 residues. The germline V gene has CDR1 SGHAT and CDR2 FQNNGV. V trimming: 5 bases; J trimming: 7 bases; junction bases outside the gene matches: 10. The CDR3 nucleotides are TGTGCCAGCAGCCAGGGACGGGAGGGTAGGGAGCAGTACTTC. Translated: CASSQGREGREQYF.

The gene calls are TRBV7-2 and TRBJ1-3, with D possibly TRBD1 on 6 matching bases. This CDR3 contains 15 residues. V lost 1 base and J 8 bases, leaving 15 bases between the germline ends. Germline lookup yields CDR1 SGHTA and CDR2 FQGNSA. For the CDR3, the DNA is TGTGCCAGCAGCTTAGTCAACCGACAGGAGCACACCATATATTTT. This codes for CASSLVNRQEHTIYF.

The chain joins TRBV15 to TRBJ2-7, with D possibly TRBD2 on 6 matching bases. The V gene's germline CDR1 is LNHNV and CDR2 YYDKDF (reference sequence). This CDR3 is 16 amino acids long. With 2 bases removed from V and 3 bases from J, the gap between germline ends came to 17 bases. The CDR3 region has the DNA TGTGCCACCAGCAGACCGGGGGTAGCCGCCTTCTACGAGCAGTACTTC. Protein sequence: CATSRPGVAAFYEQYF. Based on the CDR3 plus reference TRBV15 and TRBJ2-7, the full variable domain is DAMVIQNPRYQVTQFGKPVTLSCSQTLNHNVMYWYQQKSSQAPKLLFHYYDKDFNNEADTPDNFQSRRPNTSFCFLDIRSPGLGDTAMYLCATSRPGVAAFYEQYFGPGTRLTVT.

The gene calls are TRBV29-1 and TRBJ1-5; 8 positions agree with TRBD1. V shed 6 bases and J 7 bases; nucleotides not matched to a gene: 11. Germline-derived CDR1 and CDR2 are SQVTM and ANQGSEA. The CDR3 is made up of 14 amino acids. CDR3 sequence (DNA): TGCAGCGTCCGGACAGGGAGTGGGACGCAGCCCCAGCATTTT. Translating it yields CSVRTGSGTQPQHF.

For this clone: Relative to the germline gene, one junction end is altered; a read error may explain this. The rearrangement uses TRBV4-3 and TRBJ2-3; 9 nucleotides line up with TRBD1. This CDR3 has 15 amino acids. Germline lookup yields CDR1 LGHNA and CDR2 YSLEER. The CDR3 reads CASSQDRTRQGERDF. Written as DNA, the CDR3 is TGCGCCAGCAGCCAAGATCGGACCCGACAGGGGGAACGGGATTTT.